Presented here are 10 T cell receptor beta chains from one specimen sequenced in a study of T cell repertoires in cytomegalovirus infection. TCRdb ran MiXCR on the reads and lists one entry per CDR3 protein. In the table there are about 740,000 distinct CDR3 sequences, roughly a third of which are singletons. Material for sequencing was PBMCs. Source of these receptors: a human donor in good health (CMV status not recorded). Some clones in this sample may be carry-over from other donors' samples.

The CDR3 here is CSANFRADEQFF. CDR3 coding DNA: TGCAGTGCTAATTTCCGGGCCGATGAGCAGTTCTTC. The chain links TRBV20-1 to TRBJ2-1; no definite D call. Trimming took off 4 bases at V and 8 bases at J, with 12 bases between the two ends. This CDR3 is built from 12 residues. Per germline, CDR1 DFQATT and CDR2 SNEGSKA (reference sequence).

In this sample, this clonotype turned up a few times. V and J are TRBV5-1 and TRBJ2-3; a possible D gene is TRBD2 (7 bases). There are 15 residues in the CDR3. Per the germline V gene, CDR1 is SGHRS and CDR2 is YFSETQ. Trimming took off 1 base at V and 6 bases at J, with 15 bases between the two ends. This CDR3 reads CASSLSRGGGDTQYF. DNA of the CDR3: TGCGCCAGCAGCTTGTCGAGGGGGGGAGGTGATACGCAGTATTTT.

This clonotype was seen only a few times. CDR3 bases: TGTGCCAGCAGTCGACTCCGACAGGGGTCCTACAATGAGCAGTTCTTC. Translation: CASSRLRQGSYNEQFF. V is TRBV6-6 and J is TRBJ2-1, with 8 nucleotides matching TRBD1. The CDR3 has 16 residues. Per the germline V gene, CDR1 is MNHNY and CDR2 is SVGAGI (reference sequence). The V and J ends lost 5 bases and 1 base, in that order; junction bases with no gene match: 7.

The rearrangement links TRBV7-6 to TRBJ2-3, with 9 bases that match TRBD1. With V trimmed by 2 bases and J by 3 bases, 6 bases remained unmatched. This CDR3 is 16 amino acids long. Germline CDR1 reads SGHVS; CDR2 reads FNYEAQ. CDR3 loop: CASSLSGQGTTDTQYF. In DNA, the CDR3 is TGTGCCAGCAGCTTATCCGGACAGGGGACGACAGATACGCAGTATTTT.

Only a few counts were recorded for this clonotype. The chain links TRBV6-1 to TRBJ2-3; D gene ambiguous. Trimming took off 2 bases at V and 3 bases at J, with 9 bases between the two ends. Germline assignment: CDR1 MNHNS and CDR2 SASEGT. This CDR3 is built from 14 residues. The CDR3 reads CASSETLGTDTQYF. In DNA, the CDR3 is TGTGCCAGCAGTGAAACTTTGGGTACAGATACGCAGTATTTT.

This rearrangement joins TRBV28 to TRBJ1-5; the D gene is possibly TRBD1 (6 bases). V was cut by 5 bases and J by 2 bases, with 13 bases left in between. CDR3 length: 15 amino acids. From germline, CDR1 is MDHEN and CDR2 SYDVKM. The CDR3 protein is CASSPAGVGNQPQHF. CDR3 sequence (DNA): TGTGCCAGCAGTCCCGCAGGGGTTGGCAATCAGCCCCAGCATTTT.

This clonotype has just a few counts. The V and J genes are TRBV19 and TRBJ1-1; D is uncertain. V lost 8 bases and J lost 6, with 10 bases in between. Germline CDR1 LNHDA, CDR2 SQIVND (reference sequence). CDR3 size: 11 residues. The DNA of the CDR3 is TGTGCCAGTTTTTGGTATGCTGAAGCTTTCTTT. This gives the protein CASFWYAEAFF.

This chain joins TRBV7-6 and TRBJ1-3; D not certain. The CDR3 consists of 15 residues. From germline, CDR1 is SGHVS and CDR2 FNYEAQ. V dropped 5 bases and J dropped 0 bases, with 11 bases sitting between them. CDR3 nucleotides: TGTGCCAGCAGCCAGGACGGGTTCTCTGGAAACACCATATATTTT. Encoded protein: CASSQDGFSGNTIYF.

This clonotype was observed a few times. The DNA is left out, because the CDR3 cannot be placed on it with certainty; the CDR3 is given as TCRdb lists it. This chain links TRBV5-6 with TRBJ2-7; the table calls TRBD1, which could not be checked here. Germline lookup yields CDR1 SGHDT and CDR2 YYEEEE. The CDR3 contains 15 residues when both ends are counted. The chain's CDR3 is CASSFGPGQGYEQYF.

This clonotype was counted between two and nine times. The chain employs TRBV7-3 and TRBJ2-5, with 12 bases identical to TRBD2. The trim removed 6 bases at V and 0 bases at J, leaving 2 bases unmatched. The CDR3 covers 15 residues. Germline loops: CDR1 SGHTA, CDR2 FQGTGA. In DNA form, the CDR3 reads TGTGCCAGCAGTAGGACTAGCGGGAACCAAGAGACCCAGTACTTC. This codes for CASSRTSGNQETQYF.